This TCR beta chain was found in a study of blood T cell repertoires in COVID-19. For the study at large: COVID-19 samples collected from the United States, Italy and Spain covered acute and convalescent phases.

Under the authors' procedure: For nucleated cells, counts were estimated from reference gene primer amplification. The repertoire was sequenced with immunoSEQ multiplex PCR; TCRdb's copy has only in-frame clones and lacks some. The V and J calls and clone size come from that table; D and trimming were worked out from the DNA. The table records 140,000 to 150,000 clones, over 75% of them present only once. This CDR3 contains 14 residues. V was cut by 5 bases and J by 5 bases, with 13 bases left in between. Germline values: CDR1 LNHDA, CDR2 SQIVND (reference sequence). This clone was seen a single time.

The gene calls are TRBV19 and TRBJ2-1; D is unresolved. This receptor was taken from a human donor in a cohort sampled during active COVID-19. The sequenced sample was peripheral blood. CDR3 region: CASSSGERNNEQFF. CDR3 nucleotides: TGTGCCAGTAGTTCCGGCGAGAGGAACAATGAGCAGTTCTTC.